The text below deals with one TCR beta chain. No antigen is known for it. The sample holds no much larger clone one base away, and base qualities are not on file. Trimming takes 6 bases off V and 2 bases off J; junction bases not matched to a gene: 5. From the cysteine up to the phenylalanine, the CDR3 has a length of 15 residues. Only CDR3 DNA is held: 45 bases, read in frame from base 1. Taken from the germline V gene (reference sequence), the CDR1 and CDR2 loops are MNHEY and SMNVEV. This record belongs to a study of blood T cells in healthy people across ages (dated by TCRdb to the mid-2010s). Background for the entire study: In model experiments, template switching captured about one uniquely barcoded TCR beta cDNA molecule for every two T cells. Age-related changes in TCR beta repertoire diversity were measured in the study by deep sequencing normalized with unique cDNA molecular identifiers. Donors were grouped into four age groups: young (average roughly 17 years), middle-aged (approximately 41), aged (62) and long-lived (around 80). Donors of different ages were randomly distributed across sequencing lanes to avoid experimental bias. For two donors (one aged 18 to 30 and one aged 80 or older), the study analyzed two additional independent replicas of 1 million unique cDNA reads from the same blood draw. Study-wide conclusions, independent of this receptor: Donor CMV infection status was unknown, potentially confounding age-related changes in expanded clonotypes. Estimates of total diversity from one million sequenced T cells were regarded as lower bounds and underestimates. A strong correlation was found between observed TCR beta diversity and the percentage of naive T cells measured by flow cytometry. Since profiling was done on bulk unsorted PBMCs, naive and antigen-experienced compartments could not be conclusively compared. As age increased, observed TCR beta diversity per million T cells dropped in a roughly linear way, and a significant reduction was already evident by age around 41. Compared with the aged group, the long-lived group had more naive CD4+ T cells, fewer expanded clones and increased TCR diversity, suggesting age selection.

Donors were 39 systemically healthy Caucasian individuals from Russia aged 6 to 90 years. Each donor gave 8 to 10 milliliters of peripheral blood, drawn into EDTA-treated Vacutainer tubes. Ficoll-Paque density-gradient centrifugation was used to isolate PBMCs, with at least 6 million per sample. Trizol reagent was used to extract total RNA from the PBMCs, yielding at least 6 micrograms per sample. For every donor, an aliquot of PBMCs went through flow cytometry to measure the percentages of naive CD45RAhigh/CD27high T cells. The protocol used for the library was 5' RACE. Sequencing took place on an Illumina HiSeq 2500. A second PCR of about 6 to 12 cycles was run with a J-beta primer mix and a sample-barcoded 5' primer. A template-switch 5' adaptor carrying 12 random nucleotides introduced a unique molecular identifier onto each TCR beta cDNA molecule. Each sample yielded at least 3 million CDR3-containing paired-end reads. The Mint cDNA synthesis kit, primed by a TRBC-specific oligonucleotide, was used to synthesize first-strand cDNA from all RNA. Following uracil-DNA glycosylase treatment, all cDNA underwent a first 18-cycle PCR with the universal primers M1SS and BC2_uni_R. Per the authors' processing: Normalization of each sample was performed by random selection of 1 million high-quality reads, each carrying a distinct molecular identifier. Instead of being binned into consensus sequences, reads with shared molecular identifiers were discarded. MiTCR, with a Q25 quality threshold and the strictest error-elimination algorithm, was used for CDR3 identification, clonotype clustering and error correction. A nonparametric unseen species model using Euler transformation provided a lower-bound estimate of total TCR beta diversity. TCRdb reanalyzed the raw reads on its own, using fastp at Q25 for trimming and MiXCR for clone calling, and kept in-frame beta chains. Under each unique CDR3 protein, matching rows form one entry showing the most common genes and DNA. The V and J calls follow TCRdb's processing rather than the paper's. The sample table shows around 900,000 distinct CDR3 sequences, and 29% are seen once. The ten largest clones capture 15% to 20% of the sample.

This chain is built from TRBV27 and TRBJ2-1; 9 of the junction bases match TRBD2. Input material: blood. This receptor was identified in a woman of 80 years or more in good health. The DNA reads TGTGCCAGCAGCAAGGGACTAGCCACCTACAATGAGCAGTTCTTC. This encodes CASSKGLATYNEQFF.